Detailed here is one TCR beta chain. This sample is part of a study of blood T cell repertoires in COVID-19. Study in general: Sites in the United States, Italy and Spain provided acute and convalescent COVID-19 samples.

Assay used: immunoSEQ multiplex PCR; TCRdb lists only in-frame clones, some missing. Counted here are about 77,000 clones, 73% occurring once; the ten biggest clones make up 22%. The V and J ends lost 7 bases and 4 bases, in that order; junction bases with no gene match: 4. The CDR3 totals 14 residues. Per the germline V gene, CDR1 is KGHDR and CDR2 is SFDVKD. The receptor was derived from a man in his sixties with acute or convalescent COVID-19. The V and J genes are TRBV24-1 and TRBJ2-3; 10 bases are shared with TRBD2. Sequences were obtained from peripheral blood. Here the CDR3 reads CATSLAGVSDTQYF. In DNA form, the CDR3 reads TGTGCCACCAGCCTAGCGGGAGTCTCAGATACGCAGTATTTT.